The rows below give T cell receptor beta chains drawn from one sample of a study of cytotoxic CD8 clonotypes in ibrutinib-treated CLL. Produced via immunoSEQ multiplex PCR; TCRdb's table is partial and in-frame only. Found here are roughly 70,000 clones, approximately 90% of them singletons; the top ten hold just over 3%. Material: PBMCs, obtained after 12 months of ibrutinib treatment. These receptors were obtained from a human donor with chronic lymphocytic leukemia. Both conserved end residues are part of each CDR3. Fields, in order: D gene, V gene, clone size, J gene, CDR3 length, CDR3 DNA, CDR3 protein. A D gene is named only where the DNA matches it firmly. Clone size appears in some rows only: once, few, many, or a class for an expanded clone.

TRBD2	TRBV18	.	TRBJ2-7	12	TGTGCCAGCTCGCGGGGGGGTTACGAGCAGTACTTC	CASSRGGYEQYF
.	TRBV5-6	.	TRBJ1-5	14	TGTGCCAGCAGCCACAGGGTTGGGGGGCAACCCCAGCATTTT	CASSHRVGGQPQHF
TRBD2	TRBV10-3	.	TRBJ2-1	18	TGTGCCATCAGTGAGTCTTATGGGACTAGCGGGATGGGGAATGAGCAGTTCTTC	CAISESYGTSGMGNEQFF
TRBD1	TRBV29-1	once	TRBJ2-5	13	TGCAGCGTTCCCCCAGGGGGCAAAGAGACCCAGTACTTC	CSVPPGGKETQYF
.	TRBV19	.	TRBJ2-5	15	TGTGCCAGTAGTGTAGGGCGGACGAACCAAGAGACCCAGTACTTC	CASSVGRTNQETQYF
.	TRBV19	.	TRBJ1-3	18	TGTGCCAGTAGTATAGGGAGGGTCAGGACCTTGGCTGGAAACACCATATATTTT	CASSIGRVRTLAGNTIYF
TRBD2	TRBV5-5	.	TRBJ2-1	17	TGTGCCAGCATTCTCGGGGCCGGGACTAACTCCTACAATGAGCAGTTCTTC	CASILGAGTNSYNEQFF
.	TRBV19	.	TRBJ1-2	16	TGTGCCAGTAGTTCCTCTCGATGGGCAGGGATCTATGGCTACACCTTC	CASSSSRWAGIYGYTF
.	TRBV6-5	once	TRBJ2-7	15	TGTGCCAGCAGTTACTCATCTCCTAGCTCCTACGAGCAGTACTTC	CASSYSSPSSYEQYF
.	TRBV27	.	TRBJ2-2	14	TGTGCCAGCAGTTACCAAACCCTAGGAGGGGAGCTGTTTTTT	CASSYQTLGGELFF
.	TRBV11-1	.	TRBJ1-2	15	TGTGCCAGCAGCTTAGCACCAGGGCTCAGCTATGGCTACACCTTC	CASSLAPGLSYGYTF
TRBD2	TRBV5-4	.	TRBJ2-1	16	TGTGCCAGCAGCTGGGAACCTAGCGGGAGGGAAAATGAGCAGTTCTTC	CASSWEPSGRENEQFF
TRBD1	TRBV19	.	TRBJ1-5	14	TGTGCCAGTAGCGCGACAGGGGGCGGTCAGCCCCAGCATTTT	CASSATGGGQPQHF
TRBD1	TRBV7-6	few	TRBJ2-7	14	TGTGCCAGCAGCCGGCAGACAGGGCCGGGGGAGCAGTACTTC	CASSRQTGPGEQYF
.	TRBV4-1	.	TRBJ1-2	12	TGCGCCAGCAGCGAGAGAAACTATGGCTACACCTTC	CASSERNYGYTF
.	TRBV6-1	.	TRBJ2-5	14	TGTGCCAGCAGGGTCCTGGGCGGGAAAGAGACCCAGTACTTC	CASRVLGGKETQYF
.	TRBV14	once	TRBJ2-6	14	TGTGCCAGCAGCGAATACTCTGGGGCCAACGTCCTGACTTTC	CASSEYSGANVLTF
TRBD2	TRBV11-2	.	TRBJ2-3	16	TGTGCCAGCAGCGGAACCGAGCGGGAGGTGGTAGATACGCAGTATTTT	CASSGTEREVVDTQYF
TRBD1	TRBV5-6	.	TRBJ1-1	14	TGTGCCAGCAGGTTCGGGACAGGGAACACTGAAGCTTTCTTT	CASRFGTGNTEAFF
.	TRBV23-1	once	TRBJ1-1	16	TGCGCCAGCAGTCAAAATGGCCAGGGAGGGTGGACTGAAGCTTTCTTT	CASSQNGQGGWTEAFF
.	TRBV4-2	.	TRBJ2-2	14	TGTGCCAGCAGCCAAGATCTAGGGGCTCGAGAGCTGTTTTTT	CASSQDLGARELFF
.	TRBV11-3	.	TRBJ2-1	14	TGTGCCAGCAGCTTAGAGGGTGGCTACAATGAGCAGTTCTTC	CASSLEGGYNEQFF
TRBD1	TRBV10-1	.	TRBJ2-1	17	TGCGCCAGCAGTGCCCGAGTTGGGGGACAGGGATTATATGAGCAGTTCTTC	CASSARVGGQGLYEQFF
.	TRBV7-9	.	TRBJ2-3	19	TGTGCCAGCAGCTCTAACCGAGGACAGCCTCCACACTACACAGATACGCAGTATTTT	CASSSNRGQPPHYTDTQYF
TRBD1	TRBV2	.	TRBJ2-1	14	TGTGCCAGCAGTGTCAGACAGGGGAGCAATGAGCAGTTCTTC	CASSVRQGSNEQFF
TRBD2	TRBV7-9	once	TRBJ2-3	17	TGTGCCAGCAGCTACTTGACGATACGGGAGGGCCGGGATACGCAGTATTTT	CASSYLTIREGRDTQYF
.	TRBV10-2	.	TRBJ1-2	13	TGCGCCAGCAGACCCGGACAGCAGTCGGGCTACACCTTC	CASRPGQQSGYTF
.	TRBV13	.	TRBJ1-2	19	TGTGCCAGCAGCTTCCCTAGCGTCAACAATCAACAGGGTTACTATGGCTACACCTTC	CASSFPSVNNQQGYYGYTF